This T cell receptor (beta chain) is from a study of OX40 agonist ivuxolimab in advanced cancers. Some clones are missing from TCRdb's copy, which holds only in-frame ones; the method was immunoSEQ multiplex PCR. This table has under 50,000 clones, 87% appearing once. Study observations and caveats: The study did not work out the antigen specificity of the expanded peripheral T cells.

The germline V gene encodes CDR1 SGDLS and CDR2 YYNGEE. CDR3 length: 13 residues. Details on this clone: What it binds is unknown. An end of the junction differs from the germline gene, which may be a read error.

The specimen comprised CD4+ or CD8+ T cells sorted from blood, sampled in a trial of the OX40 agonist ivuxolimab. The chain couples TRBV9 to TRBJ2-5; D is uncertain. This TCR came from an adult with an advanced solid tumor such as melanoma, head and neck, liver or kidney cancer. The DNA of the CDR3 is TGTGTCAGCAGCGTATCAAGTCCGGAGACCCAGTACTTC. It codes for CVSSVSSPETQYF. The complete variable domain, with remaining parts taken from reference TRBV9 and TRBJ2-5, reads DSGVTQTPKHLITATGQRVTLRCSPRSGDLSVYWYQQSLDQGLQFLIQYYNGEERAKGNILERFSAQQFPDLHSELNLSSLELGDSALYFCVSSVSSPETQYFGPGTRLLVL.